This T cell receptor beta chain was documented in a study of blood T cell repertoires in COVID-19. Germline V gene data show CDR1 as SGDLS and CDR2 as YYNGEE. The CDR3 is 14 residues long. V lost 0 bases to trimming and J lost 1 base, with 7 bases between them. As processed by the authors: The authors estimated nucleated cell counts from reference gene primer amplification. TCRdb's copy holds only in-frame clones and misses some; the assay was immunoSEQ multiplex PCR. V and J calls and clone size are copied from that table; D and trimming were computed from the DNA. The repertoire has about 41,000 clones, nearly 90% of them found once; the top ten carry around 4.7%.

This TCR was sampled from a man aged 55 to 70 with acute or convalescent COVID-19. The sequenced sample was peripheral blood. This chain connects TRBV9 to TRBJ1-1; tentative D call: TRBD1 (5 bases). The CDR3 nucleotides are TGTGCCAGCAGCGTAGGACAGTCGAACACTGAAGCTTTCTTT. Translated: CASSVGQSNTEAFF.